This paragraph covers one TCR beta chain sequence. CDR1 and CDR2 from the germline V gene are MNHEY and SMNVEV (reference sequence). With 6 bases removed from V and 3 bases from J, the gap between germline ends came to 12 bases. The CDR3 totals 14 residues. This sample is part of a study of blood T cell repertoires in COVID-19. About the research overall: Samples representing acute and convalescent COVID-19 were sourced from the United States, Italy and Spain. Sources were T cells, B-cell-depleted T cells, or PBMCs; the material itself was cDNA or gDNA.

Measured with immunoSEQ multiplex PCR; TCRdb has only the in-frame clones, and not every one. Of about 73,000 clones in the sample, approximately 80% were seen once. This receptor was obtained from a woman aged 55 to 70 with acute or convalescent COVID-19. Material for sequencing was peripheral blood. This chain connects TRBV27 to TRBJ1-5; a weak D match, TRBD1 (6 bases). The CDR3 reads CASRRTGTNQPQHF. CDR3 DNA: TGTGCCAGCAGGCGCACAGGGACCAATCAGCCCCAGCATTTT.